The 16 T cell receptor beta chains in this list originate from one sample, sequenced in a study of CD8 T cells in Susac syndrome. RNA in amounts of roughly 0.5 to 1 ug was reverse transcribed with random hexamers. MiXCR was run by TCRdb on the immunoSEQ multiplex PCR reads, yielding one entry per CDR3 protein. The table shows more than 150,000 distinct CDR3 sequences, with around 95% occurring only once. The sequenced sample consisted of CD8+ T cells from PBMCs. The receptors come from a human donor with Susac syndrome.

The chain has TRBV28 and TRBJ2-3; D remains unclear. CDR1 and CDR2 (germline): MDHEN, SYDVKM. This CDR3 region has 15 residues. The V and J ends lost 5 bases and 0 bases respectively, with 12 bases between them. CDR3 bases: TGTGCCAGCAGTGTTCAGCGTCTCAGCACAGATACGCAGTATTTT. Amino acids: CASSVQRLSTDTQYF.

The chain couples TRBV29-1 to TRBJ2-7; 10 bases are a match to TRBD1. With 4 bases clipped from V and 4 bases from J, the junction kept 1 base outside the gene matches. Germline assignment: CDR1 SQVTM and CDR2 ANQGSEA. This CDR3 is 12 amino acids long. CDR3 bases: TGCAGCGTTGGACAGGGGGCTTACGAGCAGTACTTC. Amino acids: CSVGQGAYEQYF.

This chain joins TRBV5-1 and TRBJ2-7, with 10 bases fitting TRBD1. The CDR3 has 16 amino acids. V trimming: 4 bases; J trimming: 7 bases; junction bases outside the gene matches: 14. Per germline, CDR1 SGHRS and CDR2 YFSETQ. CDR3 sequence: CASSIEWGQGIGEQYF. Written as DNA, the CDR3 is TGCGCCAGCAGCATAGAATGGGGACAGGGGATAGGGGAGCAGTACTTC.

The sample holds one count of this clonotype. This sequence joins TRBV4-1 and TRBJ1-5; D is undetermined. The CDR3 sequence is 13 residues long. Germline V gene sequence: CDR1 MGHRA, CDR2 YSYEKL. The V gene lost 3 bases and the J gene lost 4 bases, with 7 bases spanning the gap. The CDR3 region has the DNA TGCGCCAGCAGCCAGGTCCCAAATCAGCCCCAGCATTTT. Amino acids: CASSQVPNQPQHF.

V gene TRBV30 combines with J gene TRBJ2-3, with unresolved D. CDR3 size: 12 residues. Looked up from germline, CDR1 is GTSNPN and CDR2 is SVGIG (reference sequence). Trimming took off 0 bases at V and 10 bases at J, with 11 bases between the two ends. CDR3 amino acids: CAWSVGGLAQYF. For the CDR3, the DNA is TGTGCCTGGAGTGTAGGTGGGCTTGCGCAGTATTTT.

V usage is TRBV20-1 and J usage is TRBJ1-2; D might be TRBD1 (6 bases). Trimming left V 1 base short and J 2 bases short, with 8 bases between. The CDR3 contains 13 residues. The germline V gene encodes CDR1 DFQATT and CDR2 SNEGSKA (reference sequence). Here the CDR3 reads CSARAQGNYGYTF. The CDR3 DNA follows: TGCAGTGCTAGAGCGCAGGGGAACTATGGCTACACCTTC.

V and J are TRBV4-1 and TRBJ2-3; D ambiguous. Trimming removed 3 bases from V and 2 bases from J, with 6 bases in between. Germline V gives CDR1 MGHRA, CDR2 YSYEKL. CDR3 length: 13 amino acids. This CDR3 reads CASSHSVTDTQYF. CDR3 nucleotide sequence: TGCGCCAGCAGCCATTCAGTCACAGATACGCAGTATTTT.

CDR3 region: CSARREGGANVLTF. As DNA, the CDR3 is TGCAGTGCTAGGAGGGAGGGTGGGGCCAACGTCCTGACTTTC. V is TRBV20-1 and J is TRBJ2-6, with TRBD2 matching over 7 bases. Germline lookup yields CDR1 DFQATT and CDR2 SNEGSKA (reference sequence). Trimming cost V 3 bases and J 3 bases; bases outside gene matches: 2. This CDR3 comprises 14 residues.

This clonotype was detected once. V and J are TRBV6-1 and TRBJ1-2; no clear D. The CDR3 spans 13 residues. In germline, CDR1 is MNHNS, CDR2 SASEGT. Between the trimmed V and J ends, which lost 0 bases and 4 bases, there was a span of 6 bases. The CDR3, as DNA: TGTGCCAGCAGTGAAGCGGTTTTCTATGGCTACACCTTC. It codes for CASSEAVFYGYTF.

This chain links TRBV5-1 with TRBJ2-6; D is possibly TRBD2 (5 bases). The CDR3 has 17 residues. Germline CDR1 SGHRS, CDR2 YFSETQ. Trimming removed 1 base from V and 0 bases from J, with 11 bases in between. The DNA of the CDR3 is TGCGCCAGCAGCTTGATCGCGGGCTACTCTGGGGCCAACGTCCTGACTTTC. This sequence encodes CASSLIAGYSGANVLTF.

This chain connects TRBV12-3 or TRBV12-4 to TRBJ1-5; 10 bases line up with TRBD1. J gave up 2 bases and V 7 bases, and 5 bases lay outside the gene matches. The CDR3 spans 15 residues. This chain's CDR3 is CASTPGTGGNQPQHF. For the CDR3, the DNA is TGTGCCAGCACACCCGGGACAGGGGGCAATCAGCCCCAGCATTTT.

This clonotype came up once. The rearrangement uses TRBV7-9 and TRBJ1-2, with D perhaps matching TRBD1 (6 bases). Germline-derived CDR1 and CDR2 are SEHNR and FQNEAQ (reference sequence). There are 13 residues in the CDR3. V dropped 1 base and J dropped 8 bases, with 11 bases sitting between them. The CDR3 spells CASSLGDNAGYTF. The DNA of the CDR3 is TGTGCCAGCAGCTTAGGGGACAACGCAGGCTACACCTTC.

The V gene is TRBV19, the J gene TRBJ1-1; possibly TRBD1 for D (5 bases). The CDR3 is 14 residues long. Trimming took off 5 bases at V and 1 base at J, with 11 bases between the two ends. Germline V gives CDR1 LNHDA, CDR2 SQIVND (reference sequence). The CDR3 nucleotides read TGTGCCAGTAGTCGACAGCAAACGAACACTGAAGCTTTCTTT. Encoded protein: CASSRQQTNTEAFF.

V gene TRBV7-2 combines with J gene TRBJ2-1; no firm D call. CDR1 is SGHTA and CDR2 is FQGNSA in the germline V gene. V was trimmed by 1 base and J by 9 bases, leaving 13 bases between them. CDR3 length equals 14 residues. CDR3 region: CASSLDGASTEQFF. CDR3 bases: TGTGCCAGCAGCTTAGATGGTGCGTCAACTGAGCAGTTCTTC.

This clonotype was counted between two and nine times. DNA for the CDR3: TGCGCCAGCAGCTTGTCTAGGGGGGCGGTTTGGTCCTACGAGCAGTACTTC. Protein sequence: CASSLSRGAVWSYEQYF. The genes are TRBV5-1 and TRBJ2-7, with D perhaps matching TRBD1 or TRBD2 (6 bases each). CDR3 length: 17 residues. The germline CDR1 and CDR2 sequences are SGHRS and YFSETQ. V shed 1 base and J shed 1 base, with 18 bases lying between them.

The J gene is TRBJ2-2, the V gene TRBV5-4, with 8 bases fitting TRBD1. V lost 1 base to trimming and J lost 1 base; unmatched junction nucleotides: 3. The CDR3 is made up of 16 amino acids. Germline CDR1 SGHNT, CDR2 YYREEE (reference sequence). The CDR3 spells CASSLMGTGNTGELFF. DNA for the CDR3: TGTGCCAGCAGCTTGATGGGGACAGGGAACACCGGGGAGCTGTTTTTT.